The T cell receptor beta chain under discussion was sequenced for a study of cytomegalovirus exposure and HLA in healthy donors. The CDR3 spans 13 residues. From germline, CDR1 is SGDLS and CDR2 YYNGEE. V was clipped by 5 bases and J by 4 bases, with 12 bases between them. In regard to this clone: Its antigen is unknown.

General study results and limits: Both high specificity and high sensitivity reportedly marked the classifier's diagnosis of cytomegalovirus status. The authors enumerated some 170 TCR beta chains as linked to cytomegalovirus. Most TCRs appeared rarely, but some public TCRs recurred in many donors.

Separate from the roughly 710-subject first cohort, the roughly 110-subject validation cohort was the one that the donors belonged to. Repertoires were generated with immunoSEQ multiplex PCR, while TCRdb's copy carries only in-frame clones and drops some. The profile shows some 50,000 clones, over 85% of them singletons. The V and J genes are TRBV9 and TRBJ1-1; D call uncertain. The receptor's source is a woman younger than 30 in good health and CMV-seronegative. The sequenced sample was PBMCs. As DNA, the CDR3 is TGTGCCAGCAGTGGGGAGGCGGGCACTGAAGCTTTCTTT. This sequence encodes CASSGEAGTEAFF.